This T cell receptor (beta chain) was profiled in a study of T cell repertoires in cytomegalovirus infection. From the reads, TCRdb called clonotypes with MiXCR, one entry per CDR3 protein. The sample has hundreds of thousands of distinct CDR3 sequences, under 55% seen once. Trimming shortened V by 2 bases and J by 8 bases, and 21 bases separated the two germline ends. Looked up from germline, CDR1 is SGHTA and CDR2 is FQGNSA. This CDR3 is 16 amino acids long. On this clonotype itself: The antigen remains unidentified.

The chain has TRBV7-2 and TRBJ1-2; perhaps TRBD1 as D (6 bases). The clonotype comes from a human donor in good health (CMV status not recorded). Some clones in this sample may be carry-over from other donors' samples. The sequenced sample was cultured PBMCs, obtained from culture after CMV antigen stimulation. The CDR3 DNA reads TGTGCCAGCAGCTTAATCGTCAGGGGACCAGGGGAAGGCTACACCTTC. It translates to CASSLIVRGPGEGYTF.